The clone carrying this TCR beta chain has just one count. Measured with immunoSEQ multiplex PCR; TCRdb has only the in-frame clones, and not every one. The data contain about 23,000 clones, under 95% of them singletons. This specimen belongs to a study of blood T cell repertoires in COVID-19. This CDR3 is 13 amino acids long. CDR1 is LNHDA, CDR2 SQIVND, per germline (reference sequence). The V end was cut by 1 base, the J end by 5 bases, with 8 bases between. Sample: peripheral blood. The origin of this receptor is a woman aged 45-65 years with active COVID-19. The chain recombines TRBV19 with TRBJ2-5; TRBD1 is a possible D gene (6 bases). The CDR3 here is CASSIVQGETQYF. CDR3 nucleotide sequence: TGTGCCAGTAGTATAGTTCAGGGGGAGACCCAGTACTTC.